The rows below give T cell receptor beta chains drawn from one sample of a study of cytomegalovirus exposure and HLA in healthy donors. Assay: immunoSEQ multiplex PCR; the TCRdb copy retains only in-frame clones and omits some. The repertoire has under 200,000 clones, 75% to 85% of them found once; the top ten carry roughly 6.7%. The sequenced sample was PBMCs. These TCRs come from a man aged 45-60 years in good health and CMV-seropositive. Each CDR3 is given with its conserved first and last residue.

CDR3 protein: CASSQSPGTSTLKQFF; V gene: TRBV5-1; J gene: TRBJ2-1
CDR3 protein: CASSLQTPWTGPYEQYF; V gene: TRBV27; J gene: TRBJ2-7
CDR3 protein: CASSSQRGNTGELFF; V gene: TRBV2; J gene: TRBJ2-2
CDR3 protein: CASRTTVPYEQYF; V gene: TRBV6-1; J gene: TRBJ2-7
CDR3 protein: CASSPGRGGGREQYF; V gene: TRBV7-7; J gene: TRBJ2-7
CDR3 protein: CASNPDRGPNQPQHF; V gene: TRBV2; J gene: TRBJ1-5
CDR3 protein: CASTLSNTEAFF; V gene: TRBV5-8; J gene: TRBJ1-1
CDR3 protein: CASSPETGDEQYF; V gene: TRBV5-1; J gene: TRBJ2-7
CDR3 protein: CASSVDLYPSSGNTIYF; V gene: TRBV9; J gene: TRBJ1-3
CDR3 protein: CASSLGWREGQTDTQYF; V gene: TRBV11-3; J gene: TRBJ2-3
CDR3 protein: CASSYTELISSYEQYF; V gene: TRBV6-5; J gene: TRBJ2-7
CDR3 protein: CASSSWGGTGGFEQYF; V gene: TRBV6-5; J gene: TRBJ2-7
CDR3 protein: CASSLGLADETQYF; V gene: TRBV7-9; J gene: TRBJ2-5
CDR3 protein: CSARAGNEQYF; V gene: TRBV20-1; J gene: TRBJ2-7
CDR3 protein: CASSLWGSNQPQHF; V gene: TRBV5-8; J gene: TRBJ1-5
CDR3 protein: CSTGEKSEAFF; V gene: TRBV20-1; J gene: TRBJ1-1
CDR3 protein: CASSAGTGRINTEAFF; V gene: TRBV6-1; J gene: TRBJ1-1
CDR3 protein: CASSSGGRSPLHF; V gene: TRBV6-5; J gene: TRBJ1-6
CDR3 protein: CASSSLRETQYF; V gene: TRBV6-6; J gene: TRBJ2-5
CDR3 protein: CASSLATSGTDTQYF; V gene: TRBV7-9; J gene: TRBJ2-3
CDR3 protein: CASSLDGAGGRGTGELFF; V gene: TRBV5-1; J gene: TRBJ2-2
CDR3 protein: CASSPEAGTDTQYF; V gene: TRBV11-2; J gene: TRBJ2-3
CDR3 protein: CASSLSLGGDLKDYGYTF; V gene: TRBV9; J gene: TRBJ1-2
CDR3 protein: CASSLTGDSYNEQFF; V gene: TRBV7-3; J gene: TRBJ2-1
CDR3 protein: CASSAWTGRDEQYF; V gene: TRBV25-1; J gene: TRBJ2-7
CDR3 protein: CASSFQLAGSTDTQYF; V gene: TRBV5-1; J gene: TRBJ2-3